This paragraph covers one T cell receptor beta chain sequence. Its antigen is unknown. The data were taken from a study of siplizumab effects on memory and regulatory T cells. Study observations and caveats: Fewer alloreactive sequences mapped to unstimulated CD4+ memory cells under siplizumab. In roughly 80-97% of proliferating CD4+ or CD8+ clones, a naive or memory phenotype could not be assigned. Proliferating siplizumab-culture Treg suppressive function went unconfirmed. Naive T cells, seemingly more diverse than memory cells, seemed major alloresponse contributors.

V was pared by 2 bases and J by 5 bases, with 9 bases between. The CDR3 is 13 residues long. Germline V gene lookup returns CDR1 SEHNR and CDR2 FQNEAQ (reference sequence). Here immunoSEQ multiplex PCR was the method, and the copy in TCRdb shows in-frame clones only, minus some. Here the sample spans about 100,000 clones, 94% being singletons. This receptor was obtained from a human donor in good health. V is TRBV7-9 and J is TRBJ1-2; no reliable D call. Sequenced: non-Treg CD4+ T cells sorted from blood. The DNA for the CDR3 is TGTGCCAGCAGCTTATTGGCAGCTTATGGCTACACCTTC. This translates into CASSLLAAYGYTF.